These 28 T cell receptor beta chains were all obtained from the same sample, sequenced in a study of blood T cells in healthy people across ages. The second PCR ran about 6 to 11 cycles with a sample-barcoded 5' primer and J-beta primers. TCRdb used MiXCR to reprocess the 5' RACE reads, holding one entry per CDR3 protein. Of over a million distinct CDR3 sequences in the sample, around 55% were seen once. The sample was blood. Receptors were obtained from a man aged 18 to 29 in good health.

This clonotype showed up many times. The V gene is TRBV20-1, the J gene TRBJ2-7; 9 bases are shared with TRBD1. With V trimmed by 6 bases and J by 4 bases, 4 bases remained unmatched. The CDR3 is 12 amino acids. The germline V gene has CDR1 DFQATT and CDR2 SNEGSKA (reference sequence). The CDR3 coding sequence is TGCAGTGCCCCGGGACAGGGATACGAGCAGTACTTC. This codes for CSAPGQGYEQYF.

The chain employs TRBV12-3 or TRBV12-4 and TRBJ1-5, with 7 bases lining up with TRBD1. The CDR3 has 16 residues. The V gene end was trimmed by 4 bases and the J gene end by 4 bases; junction bases not matched to a gene: 10. CDR3 region: CASSSSQGVRNQPQHF. The CDR3 coding sequence is TGTGCCAGCAGTTCATCTCAGGGGGTAAGGAATCAGCCCCAGCATTTT.

The chain combines TRBV4-1 with TRBJ1-5; 9 nucleotides line up with TRBD1. CDR3 length: 15 residues. CDR1 is MGHRA, CDR2 YSYEKL, per germline. V shed 5 bases, J shed 7 bases, and the junction held 9 bases outside the gene matches. The CDR3 nucleotides are TGCGCCAGCAGCGAACGAGGGACAGGGCTGCAGCCCCAGCATTTT. This codes for CASSERGTGLQPQHF.

This clonotype has more than one count but fewer than ten. Sequence at one end of the junction differs from germline and may be a read error. The chain uses TRBV27 and TRBJ2-7; 7 nucleotides agree with TRBD2. The germline CDR1 and CDR2 sequences are MNHEY and SMNVEV (reference sequence). The CDR3 spans 14 residues. Here the CDR3 DNA reads TGTGCCAGTAGTTTCGCGGGGGAAACCTACGAGCAGTACTTC. Its protein is CASSFAGETYEQYF.

The chain couples TRBV12-3 or TRBV12-4 to TRBJ2-4; D might be TRBD1 (6 bases). The CDR3 sequence is 16 residues long. V was pared by 8 bases and J by 0 bases, with 17 bases between. The CDR3 nucleotides are TGTGCCAGCTCCCCCCACGTACAGGGAGCCAAAAACATTCAGTACTTC. This sequence encodes CASSPHVQGAKNIQYF.

About this clonotype itself: This could be a read error, since a much larger clone is one nucleotide away. The CDR3 spells CASSPRYNSPLHF. The DNA of the CDR3 is TGTGCCAGCTCACCACGGTATAATTCACCCCTCCACTTT. The chain couples TRBV18 to TRBJ1-6, with D uncertain. This CDR3 contains 13 residues. Germline assignment: CDR1 KGHSH and CDR2 LQKENI. V dropped 1 base and J dropped 4 bases, with 2 bases sitting between them.

This clonotype occurred many times. The rearrangement joins TRBV7-9 to TRBJ2-1, with TRBD2 identical over 7 bases. The CDR3 runs to 15 residues. The germline V gene has CDR1 SEHNR and CDR2 FQNEAQ (reference sequence). Unmatched junction bases numbered 11, after V lost 5 bases and J lost 7 bases. The CDR3 nucleotides are TGTGCCAGCAGCAGCAAAGCGGGAATCTGGAATGAGCAGTTCTTC. It specifies CASSSKAGIWNEQFF.

The genes are TRBV20-1 and TRBJ2-6; D is perhaps TRBD2 (5 bases). Deletions cut 0 bases from V and 0 bases from J, with 12 bases between. The germline V gene encodes CDR1 DFQATT and CDR2 SNEGSKA (reference sequence). The CDR3 runs 17 residues. CDR3 in DNA: TGCAGTGCTAGAGAACCGGGAATTTACTCTGGGGCCAACGTCCTGACTTTC. Protein: CSAREPGIYSGANVLTF.

This chain connects TRBV27 to TRBJ1-1; D ambiguous. This CDR3 region has 13 residues. The V end lost 6 bases, the J end lost 0 bases, and 8 bases lay between the germline ends. Germline V gene sequence: CDR1 MNHEY, CDR2 SMNVEV (reference sequence). CDR3 loop: CASRLHMNTEAFF. For the CDR3, the DNA is TGTGCCAGCAGACTACACATGAACACTGAAGCTTTCTTT.

The chain carries TRBV7-2 and TRBJ2-7, with 10 nucleotides matching TRBD2. The CDR3 spans 18 residues. Germline V gene lookup returns CDR1 SGHTA and CDR2 FQGNSA. The junction had 12 bases not matched to a gene; V was cut back by 3 bases and J by 1 base. In nucleotides, the CDR3 is TGTGCCAGCAGCTTCCCCGATCCCCCAGCGGGAGGGTCCTACGAGCAGTACTTC. Its protein is CASSFPDPPAGGSYEQYF.

This clonotype has a single count. V usage is TRBV11-2 and J usage is TRBJ1-1, with D possibly TRBD1 on 6 matching bases. Germline V lookup: CDR1 SGHAT, CDR2 FQNNGV. V lost 5 bases to trimming and J lost 8 bases, with 15 bases between them. CDR3 length equals 13 residues. Written as DNA, the CDR3 is TGTGCCAGCAGCCCCCGGACAGCCCTGGAAGCTTTCTTT. Its protein product is CASSPRTALEAFF.

This clonotype was seen only once. A read error is possible here, since a much larger clone lies one base away. The chain joins TRBV7-2 to TRBJ2-4; D is perhaps TRBD2 (6 bases). The DNA end is a closer match to TRBJ2-5, so the J assignment may be wrong. This CDR3 has 15 residues. CDR1 is SGHTA and CDR2 is FQGNSA in the germline V gene. As DNA, the CDR3 is TGTGCCAGCAGCTCACCAGCGACAGAACTAGCGACCCAGTACTTC. As protein: CASSSPATELATQYF.

The CDR3 loop reads CASRNIGEKLFF. In nucleotides, the CDR3 is TGTGCCAGCAGAAACATAGGAGAAAAACTGTTTTTT. V gene TRBV6-6 combines with J gene TRBJ1-4, with D unclear. V gave up 6 bases and J gave up 8 bases, with 10 bases separating them. Germline V CDR1 and CDR2: MNHNY, SVGAGI (reference sequence). This CDR3 has 12 amino acids.

The CDR3, as DNA: TGTGCCTGGAGTGGGCACCTAGCCAAAAACATTCAGTACTTC. Translating gives CAWSGHLAKNIQYF. V and J are TRBV30 and TRBJ2-4, with D uncertain. The CDR3 consists of 14 residues. Trimming left V 1 base short and J 0 bases short, with 7 bases between. The germline gives CDR1 GTSNPN, CDR2 SVGIG (reference sequence).

The chain employs TRBV7-6 and TRBJ2-1; the D is unclear. Per the germline V gene, CDR1 is SGHVS and CDR2 is FNYEAQ. CDR3 size: 12 residues. V was pared by 5 bases and J by 8 bases, with 10 bases between. DNA of the CDR3: TGTGCCAGCAGCCATGTCACCGATGAGCAGTTCTTC. Protein product: CASSHVTDEQFF.

The chain combines TRBV11-2 with TRBJ1-4; D is possibly TRBD1 (5 bases). Germline CDR1 and CDR2: SGHAT and FQNNGV. V was shortened by 0 bases and J by 4 bases, with 18 bases between the two germline ends. The length of the CDR3 is 18 residues. The CDR3 DNA reads as TGTGCCAGCAGCTTAGATTTTTGGGACTACAATCGTAATGAAAAACTGTTTTTT. Amino acid sequence: CASSLDFWDYNRNEKLFF.

The V call is TRBV11-2, the J call TRBJ1-5, with D unresolved. CDR3 length: 18 residues. Germline V gene sequence: CDR1 SGHAT, CDR2 FQNNGV. The V and J ends lost 0 bases and 0 bases respectively, with 15 bases between them. The CDR3 loop is CASSLDSPAGYSNQPQHF. For the CDR3, the DNA is TGTGCCAGCAGCTTAGATTCCCCTGCAGGTTATAGCAATCAGCCCCAGCATTTT.

The CDR3 region is CASNPTGGKYEQYF. CDR3 nucleotide sequence: TGTGCCAGCAACCCGACAGGGGGAAAATACGAGCAGTACTTC. This rearrangement joins TRBV12-3 or TRBV12-4 to TRBJ2-7; 9 bases match TRBD1. V lost 7 bases, J lost 4 bases, and 8 bases stayed unmatched. The CDR3 length is 14 residues.

This clonotype showed up just once. The chain has TRBV12-3 or TRBV12-4 and TRBJ1-4; tentatively, D is TRBD1 (5 bases). V dropped 2 bases and J dropped 4 bases, with 11 bases sitting between them. This CDR3 is 15 amino acids long. CDR3 nucleotides: TGTGCCAGCAGTTTAACTGGGGGAGTTAATGAAAAACTGTTTTTT. Residues: CASSLTGGVNEKLFF.

This chain joins TRBV10-1 and TRBJ2-2; D ambiguous. CDR1 WNHNN and CDR2 SYGVQD come from the germline V gene (reference sequence). V gave up 10 bases and J gave up 6 bases, with 15 bases separating them. This CDR3 is 13 amino acids long. CDR3 bases: TGCGCCACGTCCTCCGCCCCGGCCGGGGAGCTGTTTTTT. Encoded protein: CATSSAPAGELFF.

The rearrangement links TRBV11-2 to TRBJ2-5; D perhaps matches TRBD2 (5 bases). The V and J ends lost 4 bases and 11 bases respectively, with 20 bases between them. The CDR3 runs to 14 residues. Germline CDR1 SGHAT, CDR2 FQNNGV. CDR3 sequence reads: CASSYREQYESQYF. The CDR3 DNA sequence: TGTGCCAGCAGCTACCGGGAACAGTACGAAAGTCAGTACTTC.

This clonotype showed up just a few times. The chain joins TRBV11-2 to TRBJ2-3, with 7 nucleotides matching TRBD2. The junction had 8 bases not matched to a gene; V was cut back by 5 bases and J by 9 bases. Germline V gene lookup returns CDR1 SGHAT and CDR2 FQNNGV. This CDR3 comprises 13 residues. The CDR3 reads CASSKPTSLTQYF. In DNA, the CDR3 is TGTGCCAGCAGCAAGCCGACTAGCTTGACGCAGTATTTT.

This sequence joins TRBV29-1 and TRBJ2-2; D might be TRBD1 or TRBD2, each matching 6 bases. This CDR3 comprises 13 residues. Germline lookup yields CDR1 SQVTM and CDR2 ANQGSEA. V dropped 7 bases and J dropped 7 bases, with 16 bases sitting between them. CDR3 bases: TGCAGCGCCTCGTGGGGGGCCGACGGGGAGCTGTTTTTT. Its translation is CSASWGADGELFF.

About this clonotype: Since no conserved phenylalanine or tryptophan closes the CDR3, a read error is the likely cause. The DNA is left out, because the CDR3 cannot be placed on it with certainty; the CDR3 is given as TCRdb lists it. This rearrangement joins TRBV21-1 to TRBJ2-7; the D call of TRBD2 is as the table states it, not checked on the DNA. TRBV21-1 is a pseudogene segment. The CDR3 extends over 16 residues, inclusive of both ends. The CDR3: CASSILVLAVTYEQYL.

The chain couples TRBV4-3 to TRBJ2-3; D remains ambiguous. The CDR3 loop spans 14 amino acids. Germline values: CDR1 LGHNA, CDR2 YSLEER. Trimming stripped 2 bases from V and 4 bases from J, with 10 bases between. The CDR3 here is CASSQPYGADTQYF. The CDR3 region has the DNA TGCGCCAGCAGCCAACCATATGGGGCAGATACGCAGTATTTT.

This clonotype was seen more than once but under ten times. V and J are TRBV2 and TRBJ2-1, with D maybe TRBD1 (6 bases). Germline-derived CDR1 and CDR2 are SNHLY and FYNNEI. The CDR3 covers 14 residues. V was pared by 6 bases and J by 8 bases, with 17 bases between. The CDR3 DNA reads as TGTGCCAGCAGCAACCGGGACATAAGTTATGAGCAGTTCTTC. Its protein is CASSNRDISYEQFF.

The table lists this clonotype with a few counts. This sequence joins TRBV14 and TRBJ1-1; D perhaps matches TRBD1 (5 bases). Germline lookup yields CDR1 SGHDN and CDR2 FVKESK. Trimming removed 4 bases at V and 3 bases at J, with 12 bases between. This CDR3 spans 14 amino acids. The CDR3 nucleotides are TGTGCCAGCAGCCTTGCAGGGATGGACACTGAAGCTTTCTTT. Encoded protein: CASSLAGMDTEAFF.

This clonotype was counted only a few times. This rearrangement joins TRBV6-1 to TRBJ1-2, with D tentatively TRBD1 (5 bases). This CDR3 has 14 amino acids. Deletions cut 8 bases from V and 1 base from J, with 14 bases between. Per the germline V gene, CDR1 is MNHNS and CDR2 is SASEGT. The CDR3 DNA follows: TGTGCCAGCCACCGGGACGAAATTAACTATGGCTACACCTTC. Its protein is CASHRDEINYGYTF.